This TCR beta chain came from a study of T cells in Graves' hyperthyroidism and ophthalmopathy. As concerns this clonotype: Its antigen is not known.

Graves' hyperthyroidism showing no ophthalmopathy progression within 18 months was considered stable. Study results and caveats: The authors' 13 V-J model separated ophthalmopathy from stable hyperthyroidism.

CDR1 and CDR2 (germline): ENHRY, SYGVKD. This CDR3 comprises 14 residues. V gave up 6 bases and J gave up 5 bases, with 11 bases separating them. Amplification targeted TCR beta CDR3 regions from RNA transcripts. TCR CDR3 regions were first amplified by RT-PCR with HTBI primers. TCRdb called the multiplex PCR reads again in MiXCR, with one record for every CDR3 protein. The sample lists approximately 560,000 distinct CDR3 sequences; about half were seen once. Sequencing used peripheral blood or thyroid tissue (not recorded which). The clonotype comes from a woman between 18 and 29 years old with Graves' hyperthyroidism. The V and J genes are TRBV10-3 and TRBJ1-6, with D perhaps TRBD1 (6 bases). The CDR3 spells CAISRTANNSPLHF. The CDR3 DNA is TGTGCCATCAGCAGGACAGCAAATAATTCACCCCTCCACTTT.